The T cell receptor (beta chain) described here comes from a study of OX40 agonist ivuxolimab in advanced cancers. Trimming stripped 1 base from V and 1 base from J, with 20 bases between. There are 17 residues in the CDR3. The germline gives CDR1 GTSNPN, CDR2 SVGIG (reference sequence). Patients who had autoimmune disease history or got systemic immunosuppression were left out. Assay used: immunoSEQ multiplex PCR; TCRdb lists only in-frame clones, some missing. In the table there are about 54,000 clones, 80% to 95% of which are singletons. The receptor's source is an adult with an advanced solid tumor such as melanoma, head and neck, liver or kidney cancer. The chain carries TRBV30 and TRBJ2-7, with D possibly being TRBD2 (6 bases). The sequencing used CD4+ or CD8+ T cells sorted from blood, collected in a trial of the OX40 agonist ivuxolimab. The CDR3 sequence: CAWSGPSEGGYSYEQYF. DNA for the CDR3: TGTGCCTGGAGTGGACCTTCGGAGGGCGGATATTCCTACGAGCAGTACTTC. The full variable domain, in which reference TRBV30 and TRBJ2-7 provide the parts outside the CDR3, is SQTIHQWPATLVQPVGSPLSLECTVEGTSNPNLYWYRQAAGRGLQLLFYSVGIGQISSEVPQNLSASRPQDRQFILSSKKLLLSDSGFYLCAWSGPSEGGYSYEQYFGPGTRLTVT.